The rows below give T cell receptor beta chains drawn from one sample of a study of shared clonotypes between healthy human individuals. Assay: immunoSEQ multiplex PCR; the TCRdb copy retains only in-frame clones and omits some. This sample has some 500,000 clones, with 75% to 80% found just once. The sample was PBMCs. The source is a woman in her forties in good health. Some clones in this sample may be carry-over from other donors' samples. The CDR3 runs from the conserved cysteine through the conserved F or W. D genes are given only for firm matches. Where a row states a size, it is once, few, many or the class of an expanded clone; other rows omit it.

V gene: TRBV11-2; clone size: .; D gene: TRBD1; J gene: TRBJ2-2; CDR3 DNA: TGTGCCAGCAGCTTACGGACAGGGAACACCGGGGAGCTGTTTTTT; CDR3 protein: CASSLRTGNTGELFF
V gene: TRBV6-1; clone size: .; D gene: .; J gene: TRBJ2-7; CDR3 DNA: TGTGCCAGCAGTGAAGCCGCAGGATCTATTGCCGAGCAGTACTTC; CDR3 protein: CASSEAAGSIAEQYF
V gene: TRBV7-2; clone size: few; D gene: TRBD2; J gene: TRBJ2-1; CDR3 DNA: TGTGCCAGCAGCCGCCGCGGCGGGACTAGAGGCAATGAGCAGTTCTTC; CDR3 protein: CASSRRGGTRGNEQFF
V gene: TRBV19; clone size: few; D gene: TRBD2; J gene: TRBJ2-7; CDR3 DNA: TGTGCCAGTAGTATTAAGCTACAGGGTCTAGCGGGACACGAGCAGTACTTC; CDR3 protein: CASSIKLQGLAGHEQYF
V gene: TRBV13; clone size: .; D gene: .; J gene: TRBJ2-3; CDR3 DNA: TGTGCCAGCAGCTTACGAAGACAGGGCACAGATACGCAGTATTTT; CDR3 protein: CASSLRRQGTDTQYF
V gene: TRBV19; clone size: .; D gene: .; J gene: TRBJ1-1; CDR3 DNA: TGTGCCAGTATTTCTCCAGGCTTGAACACTGAAGCTTTCTTT; CDR3 protein: CASISPGLNTEAFF
V gene: TRBV2; clone size: .; D gene: .; J gene: TRBJ2-3; CDR3 DNA: TGTGCCAGCAGTGGGCAGATGTTGGCAGATACGCAGTATTTT; CDR3 protein: CASSGQMLADTQYF
V gene: TRBV28; clone size: .; D gene: .; J gene: TRBJ2-6; CDR3 DNA: TGTGCCGTACAGGAGACTTCTGGGGCCAACGTCCTGACTTTC; CDR3 protein: CAVQETSGANVLTF
V gene: TRBV7-9; clone size: few; D gene: .; J gene: TRBJ2-7; CDR3 DNA: TGTGCCAGCAGCCCGAGGGGTAGTGTTGGTGACGAGCAGTACTTC; CDR3 protein: CASSPRGSVGDEQYF
V gene: TRBV11-1; clone size: few; D gene: .; J gene: TRBJ2-5; CDR3 DNA: TGTGCCAGCAGCTTACTTCGGACTGTTCAAGAGACCCAGTACTTC; CDR3 protein: CASSLLRTVQETQYF
V gene: TRBV19; clone size: .; D gene: TRBD1; J gene: TRBJ2-2; CDR3 DNA: TGTGCCAGTAGTAACTGGACAGGAAGGAACACCGGGGAGCTGTTTTTT; CDR3 protein: CASSNWTGRNTGELFF
V gene: TRBV6-1; clone size: .; D gene: .; J gene: TRBJ2-3; CDR3 DNA: TGTGCGACACACGAGGGGTTTACAGATACGCAGTATTTT; CDR3 protein: CATHEGFTDTQYF
V gene: TRBV9; clone size: .; D gene: TRBD2; J gene: TRBJ2-1; CDR3 DNA: TGTGCCAGCAGCGGGACTAGCGGACTTCACAATGAGCAGTTCTTC; CDR3 protein: CASSGTSGLHNEQFF
V gene: TRBV4-2; clone size: .; D gene: .; J gene: TRBJ2-7; CDR3 DNA: TGTGCCAGCAGCCCTCCCCGGGACACCCACTCCTACGAGCAGTACTTC; CDR3 protein: CASSPPRDTHSYEQYF
V gene: TRBV6-5; clone size: .; D gene: .; J gene: TRBJ2-1; CDR3 DNA: TGTGCCAGCAGTCACGCCCTGAACAATGAGCAGTTCTTC; CDR3 protein: CASSHALNNEQFF
V gene: TRBV30; clone size: .; D gene: .; J gene: TRBJ2-5; CDR3 DNA: TGTGCCTGGGGTCTAGGGCTGGAGACCCAGTACTTC; CDR3 protein: CAWGLGLETQYF
V gene: TRBV6-1; clone size: .; D gene: .; J gene: TRBJ1-1; CDR3 DNA: TGTGCCAGCAGTGATATCCAAGGGTTGAACACTGAAGCTTTCTTT; CDR3 protein: CASSDIQGLNTEAFF
V gene: TRBV15; clone size: .; D gene: .; J gene: TRBJ2-7; CDR3 DNA: TGTGCCACCAGCAGAGACAGGCCCTACGAGCAGTACTTC; CDR3 protein: CATSRDRPYEQYF
V gene: TRBV6-5; clone size: .; D gene: .; J gene: TRBJ1-2; CDR3 DNA: TGTGCCAGCAGTTACTCGAGCCGGGCGAGGGTCTATGGCTACACCTTC; CDR3 protein: CASSYSSRARVYGYTF
V gene: TRBV28; clone size: few; D gene: .; J gene: TRBJ2-2; CDR3 DNA: TGTGCCAGCACGGACTCGCCTAACGGGGAGCTGTTTTTT; CDR3 protein: CASTDSPNGELFF
V gene: TRBV4-3; clone size: .; D gene: .; J gene: TRBJ1-6; CDR3 DNA: TGCGCCAGCAGCCAAGAGGGGGTGGGCAATTCACCCCTCCACTTT; CDR3 protein: CASSQEGVGNSPLHF
V gene: TRBV10-1; clone size: .; D gene: .; J gene: TRBJ2-2; CDR3 DNA: TGCGCCAGCAGTGCAGGGAGTAGGGCCGGGGAGCTGTTTTTT; CDR3 protein: CASSAGSRAGELFF
V gene: TRBV27; clone size: .; D gene: .; J gene: TRBJ2-2; CDR3 DNA: TGTGCCAGCAAGGTACAGACGAACACCGAGGAGCTGTTTTTT; CDR3 protein: CASKVQTNTEELFF
V gene: TRBV14; clone size: .; D gene: TRBD2; J gene: TRBJ2-1; CDR3 DNA: TGTGCCAGCAGCCAAGGGACTAGCGGGATTTTTGAGCAGTTCTTC; CDR3 protein: CASSQGTSGIFEQFF
V gene: TRBV19; clone size: .; D gene: TRBD2; J gene: TRBJ2-1; CDR3 DNA: TGTGCCAGTAGTATAGGGGAGGGCGATGAGCAGTTCTTC; CDR3 protein: CASSIGEGDEQFF
V gene: TRBV4-3; clone size: .; D gene: TRBD2; J gene: TRBJ2-1; CDR3 DNA: TGCGCCAGCAGCCAAGATCGGGGGGAAGTCTCCTACAATGAGCAGTTCTTC; CDR3 protein: CASSQDRGEVSYNEQFF
V gene: TRBV18; clone size: .; D gene: .; J gene: TRBJ1-5; CDR3 DNA: TGTGCCAGCTCACAGGACAATAGCAATCAGCCCCAGCATTTT; CDR3 protein: CASSQDNSNQPQHF
V gene: TRBV27; clone size: few; D gene: TRBD1; J gene: TRBJ1-2; CDR3 DNA: TGTGCCAGCAGACCAAACAGGGGGCGCGACTATGGCTACACCTTC; CDR3 protein: CASRPNRGRDYGYTF
V gene: TRBV6-4; clone size: .; D gene: .; J gene: TRBJ2-1; CDR3 DNA: TGTGCCAGCAGTGACTCAACTAGCAAGTCCTACAATGAGCAGTTCTTC; CDR3 protein: CASSDSTSKSYNEQFF
V gene: TRBV5-8; clone size: few; D gene: TRBD2; J gene: TRBJ2-1; CDR3 DNA: TGTGCCAGCAGCCTGCTAAGGTTTAGCGGGATTGTTTTCAATGAGCAGTTCTTC; CDR3 protein: CASSLLRFSGIVFNEQFF
V gene: TRBV2; clone size: .; D gene: .; J gene: TRBJ2-5; CDR3 DNA: TGTGCCAGCAGTGGGGCAGGGGGGGAGACCCAGTACTTC; CDR3 protein: CASSGAGGETQYF
V gene: TRBV9; clone size: .; D gene: TRBD2; J gene: TRBJ2-1; CDR3 DNA: TGTGCCAGCAGCGTAGCTTCGGCTAGCGGGAGGGCCTGGAATGAGCAGTTCTTC; CDR3 protein: CASSVASASGRAWNEQFF
V gene: TRBV6-6; clone size: .; D gene: TRBD1; J gene: TRBJ1-6; CDR3 DNA: TGTGCCAGCAGTGGACAGGGAAATAATTCACCCCTCCACTTT; CDR3 protein: CASSGQGNNSPLHF
V gene: TRBV21-1; clone size: .; D gene: .; J gene: TRBJ1-3; CDR3 DNA: TGTGCCAGCAGAACCATGGCCGGAAACACCATATATTTT; CDR3 protein: CASRTMAGNTIYF
V gene: TRBV11-2; clone size: .; D gene: .; J gene: TRBJ2-5; CDR3 DNA: TGTGCCAGCAGCTTGGCAGCAGTAGAGACCCAGTACTTC; CDR3 protein: CASSLAAVETQYF
V gene: TRBV25-1; clone size: .; D gene: .; J gene: TRBJ1-4; CDR3 DNA: TGTGCCAGCAGTGGGGGGCGAGGGGTCGGGGAAAAACTGTTTTTT; CDR3 protein: CASSGGRGVGEKLFF
V gene: TRBV28; clone size: many; D gene: .; J gene: TRBJ1-5; CDR3 DNA: TGTGCCAGTAGTTTGGGCCAGCACAATCAGCCCCAGCATTTT; CDR3 protein: CASSLGQHNQPQHF
V gene: TRBV6-5; clone size: few; D gene: .; J gene: TRBJ1-6; CDR3 DNA: TGTGCCAGCAGAAGGGGACCGTACAATTCACCCCTCCACTTT; CDR3 protein: CASRRGPYNSPLHF
V gene: TRBV11-3; clone size: .; D gene: .; J gene: TRBJ2-3; CDR3 DNA: TGTGCCAGCAGCATACACACAGATACGCAGTATTTT; CDR3 protein: CASSIHTDTQYF
V gene: TRBV7-2; clone size: .; D gene: .; J gene: TRBJ2-1; CDR3 DNA: TGTGCCAGCAGCTTACCCTCCCTAGCTGAGCAGTTCTTC; CDR3 protein: CASSLPSLAEQFF
V gene: TRBV2; clone size: few; D gene: TRBD2; J gene: TRBJ2-3; CDR3 DNA: TGTGCCAGCAGTGAAGCTTTGCGGGGAGGGGTAGATACGCAGTATTTT; CDR3 protein: CASSEALRGGVDTQYF
V gene: TRBV7-6; clone size: .; D gene: .; J gene: TRBJ2-7; CDR3 DNA: TGTGCCAGCAGCTTAGACGTGGTCACCGAGCAGTACTTC; CDR3 protein: CASSLDVVTEQYF
V gene: TRBV18; clone size: few; D gene: .; J gene: TRBJ1-5; CDR3 DNA: TGTGCCAGCTCAAGCCAACCAGGGCGCAATCAGCCCCAGCATTTT; CDR3 protein: CASSSQPGRNQPQHF
V gene: TRBV5-1; clone size: medium-sized; D gene: .; J gene: TRBJ1-1; CDR3 DNA: TGCGCCAGCAGCTGGGCGGTTGACGGCCTGTCTGAAGCTTTCTTT; CDR3 protein: CASSWAVDGLSEAFF
V gene: TRBV19; clone size: few; D gene: .; J gene: TRBJ2-1; CDR3 DNA: TGTGCCAGTAGTATTGGGGCGAGGGTGTTGCAGCAGTTCTTC; CDR3 protein: CASSIGARVLQQFF
V gene: TRBV13; clone size: .; D gene: .; J gene: TRBJ2-3; CDR3 DNA: TGTGCCAGCAGCCTAGAGGGGTGGGCGGAGTCGGTGAAAGATACGCAGTATTTT; CDR3 protein: CASSLEGWAESVKDTQYF
V gene: TRBV30; clone size: .; D gene: .; J gene: TRBJ2-7; CDR3 DNA: TGTGCCTGGATGACAGATACCTACGAGCAGTACTTC; CDR3 protein: CAWMTDTYEQYF
V gene: TRBV27; clone size: once; D gene: .; J gene: TRBJ1-1; CDR3 DNA: TGTGCCAGCAGTCCAACGCATGGAGGAAACACTGAAGCTTTCTTT; CDR3 protein: CASSPTHGGNTEAFF
V gene: TRBV10-2; clone size: .; D gene: TRBD2; J gene: TRBJ2-1; CDR3 DNA: TGCGCCAGCAGTGTGCGGTTACTAGCGGGAGCCCATGAGCAGTTCTTC; CDR3 protein: CASSVRLLAGAHEQFF
V gene: TRBV10-2; clone size: once; D gene: TRBD2; J gene: TRBJ2-3; CDR3 DNA: TGCGCCAGCAAGGTCGGTAGCGGGAGGTTGGATACGCAGTATTTT; CDR3 protein: CASKVGSGRLDTQYF
V gene: TRBV4-1; clone size: .; D gene: TRBD1; J gene: TRBJ2-2; CDR3 DNA: TGCGCCAGCAGCCAATTACAGGGGGGCACCGGGGAGCTGTTTTTT; CDR3 protein: CASSQLQGGTGELFF
V gene: TRBV2; clone size: .; D gene: TRBD2; J gene: TRBJ2-3; CDR3 DNA: TGTGCCAGCAGACGACTAGCGGGAGCCACAGATACGCAGTATTTT; CDR3 protein: CASRRLAGATDTQYF
V gene: TRBV4-1; clone size: .; D gene: .; J gene: TRBJ2-7; CDR3 DNA: TGCGCCAGCAGCCAGGAGGCGAGGGTTTCCTCCTCCTACGAGCAGTACTTC; CDR3 protein: CASSQEARVSSSYEQYF
V gene: TRBV7-6; clone size: once; D gene: .; J gene: TRBJ1-1; CDR3 DNA: TGTGCCAGCGGCGACTTGGGGGAAGGGCTAACTTTCTTT; CDR3 protein: CASGDLGEGLTFF
V gene: TRBV2; clone size: .; D gene: TRBD1; J gene: TRBJ2-7; CDR3 DNA: TGTGCCAGCGGACAGGGTCCTAGCGAGCAGTACTTC; CDR3 protein: CASGQGPSEQYF
V gene: TRBV7-9; clone size: .; D gene: .; J gene: TRBJ1-2; CDR3 DNA: TGTGCCAGCAGCCCCAGCGGACAGAACTATGGCTACACCTTC; CDR3 protein: CASSPSGQNYGYTF
V gene: TRBV28; clone size: .; D gene: .; J gene: TRBJ1-2; CDR3 DNA: TGTGCCAGCAGATGGACAAGGCTCGGCTATGGCTACACCTTC; CDR3 protein: CASRWTRLGYGYTF
V gene: TRBV29-1; clone size: .; D gene: .; J gene: TRBJ2-7; CDR3 DNA: TGCAGCGTTGCCCCTTCGGGTCACGAGCAGTACTTC; CDR3 protein: CSVAPSGHEQYF